This record covers a single T cell receptor (beta chain). What it binds is unknown. Clones were sequenced by immunoSEQ multiplex PCR, and TCRdb holds only the in-frame ones, with some missing. This table has about 100,000 clones, around 80% appearing once. The data originate from a study of Ad26.COV2.S vaccination and SARS-CoV-2 variants. Study-level findings and limits: TCR breadth and depth estimates may have understated total T cell responses. Breadth, reportedly substantial, characterized the spike-specific CD8+ and CD4+ T cell responses after vaccination.

The CDR3 totals 15 residues. Deletions cut 4 bases from V and 4 bases from J, with 15 bases between. Germline lookup yields CDR1 SGHTA and CDR2 FQGNSA. Sequences were derived from peripheral blood, sampled after recovery from COVID-19. V gene TRBV7-2 combines with J gene TRBJ2-3; possible D gene TRBD1, 6 bases. The clonotype comes from a human donor who had recovered from COVID-19. Here the CDR3 DNA reads TGTGCCAGCAGCTCCCCCGGGACAAGAGCAGATACGCAGTATTTT. It translates to CASSSPGTRADTQYF. The full variable domain, in which reference TRBV7-2 and TRBJ2-3 provide the parts outside the CDR3, is GAGVSQSPSNKVTEKGKDVELRCDPISGHTALYWYRQSLGQGLEFLIYFQGNSAPDKSGLPSDRFSAERTGGSVSTLTIQRTQQEDSAVYLCASSSPGTRADTQYFGPGTRLTVL.